This T cell receptor (beta chain) was documented in a study of T cell changes during pregnancy in multiple sclerosis. Clones were read by immunoSEQ multiplex PCR, and TCRdb kept only the in-frame ones, dropping some. The repertoire holds around 60,000 clones, with 91% as singletons. CDR1 is MNHNS, CDR2 SASEGT, per germline. V lost 2 bases to trimming and J lost 9 bases; unmatched junction nucleotides: 3. The CDR3 extends over 14 amino acids. This clonotype originated in a female donor in good health, enrolled as a control in a pregnancy study. The V gene is TRBV6-1, the J gene TRBJ2-1; TRBD1 agrees at 11 bases. Sequences were derived from CD4+ T cells from peripheral blood mononuclear cells, sampled after pregnancy. The CDR3 sequence: CASSEPDRGPEQFF. Here the CDR3 DNA reads TGTGCCAGCAGTGAACCGGACAGGGGGCCTGAGCAGTTCTTC.